Sequencing of this TCR beta chain was carried out in a study of blood T cell repertoires in COVID-19. The data were produced by immunoSEQ multiplex PCR, yet TCRdb's version contains in-frame clones alone and is incomplete. This repertoire shows about 130,000 clones, about 79% found once; its top ten account for roughly 3%. The germline gives CDR1 SEHNR, CDR2 FQNEAQ (reference sequence). The CDR3 length is 17 residues. The V and J ends lost 1 base and 1 base respectively, with 11 bases between them. The specimen sequenced was peripheral blood. The clonotype originates from a woman older than 75 with acute or convalescent COVID-19. The chain combines TRBV7-9 with TRBJ2-6, with D perhaps matching TRBD1 (5 bases). DNA for the CDR3: TGTGCCAGCAGCTTAGTTGTAGGGGCTTCTGGGGCCAACGTCCTGACTTTC. Amino acid sequence: CASSLVVGASGANVLTF.